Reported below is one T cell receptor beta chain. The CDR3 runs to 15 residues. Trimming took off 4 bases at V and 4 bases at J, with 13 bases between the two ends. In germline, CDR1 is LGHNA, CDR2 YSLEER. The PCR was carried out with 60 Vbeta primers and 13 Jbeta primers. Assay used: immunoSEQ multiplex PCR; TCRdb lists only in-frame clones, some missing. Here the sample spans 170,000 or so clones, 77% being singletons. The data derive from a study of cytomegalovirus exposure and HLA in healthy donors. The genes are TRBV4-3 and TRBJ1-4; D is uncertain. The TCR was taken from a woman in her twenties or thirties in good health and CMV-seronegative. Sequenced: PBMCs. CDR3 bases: TGCGCCAGCAGCCGAGTAGACCGAGGTAATGAAAAACTGTTTTTT. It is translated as CASSRVDRGNEKLFF.